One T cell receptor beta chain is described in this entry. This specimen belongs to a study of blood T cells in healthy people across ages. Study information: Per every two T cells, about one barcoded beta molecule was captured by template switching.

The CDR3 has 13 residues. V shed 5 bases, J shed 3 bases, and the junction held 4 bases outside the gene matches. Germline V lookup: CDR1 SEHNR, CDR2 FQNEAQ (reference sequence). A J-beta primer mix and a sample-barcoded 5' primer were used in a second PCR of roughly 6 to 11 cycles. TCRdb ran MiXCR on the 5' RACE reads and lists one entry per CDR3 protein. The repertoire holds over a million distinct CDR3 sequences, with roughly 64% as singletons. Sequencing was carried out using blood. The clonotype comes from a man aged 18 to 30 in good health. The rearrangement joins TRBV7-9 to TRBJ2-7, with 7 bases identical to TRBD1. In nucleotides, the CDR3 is TGTGCCAGCAGCATAGGGACAGACTACGAGCAGTACTTC. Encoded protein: CASSIGTDYEQYF.